This T cell receptor beta chain emerged from a study of human thymus T cells. TCRdb's table, derived via immunoSEQ multiplex PCR, lists solely in-frame clones and lacks some. The table shows 75,000 to 90,000 clones, with approximately 97% occurring only once. Study-wide points: Thymic and blood repertoires appeared to display a bias in their usage of V and J genes. Related work showed strongly overlapping thymic repertoires across unrelated individuals.

Thymic resections from corrective heart surgery supplied the tissue. Healthy Finnish infants having corrective surgery for congenital heart defects served as donors. Details on this clone: Antigen specificity is unknown.

This CDR3 has 14 amino acids. Trimming shortened V by 0 bases and J by 1 base, and 6 bases separated the two germline ends. The germline V gene encodes CDR1 LGHNA and CDR2 YSLEER. The receptor was derived from a boy under two years old with a congenital heart defect but otherwise immunologically healthy. The chain employs TRBV4-3 and TRBJ1-1; D possibly corresponds to TRBD1 (6 bases). Sequencing was performed on thymus tissue. Here the CDR3 reads CASSQDRGNTEAFF. CDR3 in DNA: TGCGCCAGCAGCCAAGACAGGGGGAACACTGAAGCTTTCTTT.